A single sample gave rise to the 2 T cell receptor beta chains below, sequenced in a study of neurological immune-mediated disorders. TCRdb independently ran MiXCR on the 5' RACE reads; one entry per CDR3 protein. The sample includes some 27,000 distinct CDR3 sequences, under 8% of them seen just once. Sequencing input: PBMCs. The receptor set was obtained from a woman in her forties or fifties in good health.

This clonotype was picked up many times. V gene TRBV28 combines with J gene TRBJ1-1, with unresolved D. With 6 bases removed from V and 0 bases from J, the gap between germline ends came to 8 bases. CDR3 size: 13 residues. Germline V gene lookup returns CDR1 MDHEN and CDR2 SYDVKM. The CDR3 coding sequence is TGTGCCAGCAGCCTCTACATGAACACTGAAGCTTTCTTT. This encodes CASSLYMNTEAFF.

This clonotype counts as medium-sized. The V gene is TRBV4-1, the J gene TRBJ1-1; D gene uncertain. This CDR3 is built from 16 residues. V gave up 3 bases and J gave up 1 base, with 15 bases separating them. Germline CDR1 is MGHRA and CDR2 is YSYEKL. CDR3 nucleotides: TGCGCCAGCAGCCATACGAGGGCGAACCCGAACACTGAAGCTTTCTTT. Translating it yields CASSHTRANPNTEAFF.